Listed below are T cell receptor beta chains from one sample, sequenced in a study of T cell repertoires in cytomegalovirus infection. No antigens are known for them. Using its own MiXCR run on the reads, TCRdb lists one record per CDR3 protein. The table has approximately 730,000 distinct CDR3 sequences, around 31% seen once. The sequenced sample was cultured PBMCs, obtained from culture after CMV antigen stimulation. These receptor sequences come from a human donor in good health (CMV status not recorded). Some clones in this sample may be carry-over from other donors' samples. Each CDR3 is given with its conserved first and last residue. The D gene is left open where the match is weak. Size is omitted from some rows. Given values are once, few, many or a class for expanded clones.

v_gene	abundance	d_gene	j_gene	CDR3nt	CDR3aa
TRBV20-1	NA	NA	TRBJ1-4	TGCAGTGCTAGAGATCTGTTAGGGGGGAACAATGAAAAACTGTTTTTT	CSARDLLGGNNEKLFF
TRBV19	NA	NA	TRBJ1-4	TGTGCCAGTAGTAGGAGGACAGACCGTGAAAAACTGTTTTTT	CASSRRTDREKLFF
TRBV27	few	TRBD1	TRBJ2-2	TGTGCCAGCCCAACCCTTCCGGGACAGACAGCCGGGGAGCTGTTTTTT	CASPTLPGQTAGELFF
TRBV6-5	NA	NA	TRBJ1-3	TGTGCCAGGTTGTTCCCGGGACGGCCGGGCAGCTCTGGAAACACCATATATTTT	CARLFPGRPGSSGNTIYF
TRBV20-1	NA	TRBD2	TRBJ2-1	TGCAGTGCTTCGGGAGGGTCCTACAATGAGCAGTTCTTC	CSASGGSYNEQFF
TRBV5-5	NA	NA	TRBJ2-5	TGTGCCAGCAGCTTGTATTCGGGGGAGCAAGAGACCCAGTACTTC	CASSLYSGEQETQYF
TRBV2	NA	NA	TRBJ1-4	TGTGCCAGCAGTTTCGAATTCCACCCACCAAATGAAAAACTGTTTTTT	CASSFEFHPPNEKLFF
TRBV15	few	NA	TRBJ1-3	TGTGCCACCAGCAGAGATGTTTTCTCTGGAAACACCATATATTTT	CATSRDVFSGNTIYF
TRBV14	NA	NA	TRBJ2-5	TGTGCCAGCAGCTACCAGATACAAGAGACCCAGTACTTC	CASSYQIQETQYF
TRBV7-9	NA	NA	TRBJ1-4	TGTGCCAGCAGCTTAGCGGGGGCAGGTAAACTGTTTTTT	CASSLAGAGKLFF
TRBV5-5	NA	TRBD1	TRBJ1-1	TGTGCCAGCAGCTTTTTGACAGGGGGGGGTGAAGCTTTCTTT	CASSFLTGGGEAFF
TRBV20-1	NA	TRBD2	TRBJ2-5	TGCAGTGCCGAGACTAGCGGGAGACGGCAAGAGACCCAGTACTTC	CSAETSGRRQETQYF
TRBV7-8	few	TRBD2	TRBJ2-1	TGTGCCAGCAGCTCCCAACCCGGGACTAGTAGCAATGAGCAGTTCTTC	CASSSQPGTSSNEQFF
TRBV7-2	NA	NA	TRBJ2-1	TGTGCCAGCAGCCCAATAGGGAACAATGAGCAGTTCTTC	CASSPIGNNEQFF
TRBV27	NA	TRBD1	TRBJ2-7	TGTGCCAGCACCCCCCAGGGGGACCTATCCTCCTACGAGCAGTACTTC	CASTPQGDLSSYEQYF
TRBV5-4	NA	TRBD1	TRBJ2-2	TGTGCCAGCAGCACTGGACAGGCCACCGGGGAGCTGTTTTTT	CASSTGQATGELFF
TRBV7-9	NA	TRBD1	TRBJ2-7	TGTGCCAGCGCTCAGAGGGACAGAGCCTACGAGCAGTACTTC	CASAQRDRAYEQYF
TRBV7-2	NA	NA	TRBJ2-7	TGTGCCAGCAGCCCAGCCGGGACGATCTACGAGCAGTACTTC	CASSPAGTIYEQYF
TRBV11-2	NA	NA	TRBJ2-7	TGTGCCAGCAGCTCATCTAGCGCTCTCTCCTACGAGCAGTACTTC	CASSSSSALSYEQYF
TRBV2	once	NA	TRBJ1-1	TGTGCCAGCAGTGAGGAGATGAACACTGAAGCTTTCTTT	CASSEEMNTEAFF
TRBV7-2	many	NA	TRBJ2-3	TGTGCCAGCAGCTTAGTAGGGACGCGAAGCCTAGATACGCAGTATTTT	CASSLVGTRSLDTQYF
TRBV4-1	few	NA	TRBJ2-1	TGCGCCAGCAGCCAAGAAGGATTTGCGGTGAGGTACAATGAGCAGTTCTTC	CASSQEGFAVRYNEQFF
TRBV20-1	NA	NA	TRBJ1-5	TGCAGTGCTAAAGTGTCGGGGCATAGCAATCAGCCCCAGCATTTT	CSAKVSGHSNQPQHF
TRBV12-3/TRBV12-4	NA	NA	TRBJ2-7	TGTGCCAGCAGTCCCTACCTCATGGGGTTCTACGAGCAGTACTTC	CASSPYLMGFYEQYF
TRBV5-1	NA	NA	TRBJ2-5	TGCGCCAGCAGCTTGGGAGATTTGGGGGCGACCCAGTACTTC	CASSLGDLGATQYF
TRBV20-1	once	TRBD2	TRBJ2-7	TGCAGTGCTAGCTCTAGCGGTCCCTACGAGCAGTACTTC	CSASSSGPYEQYF
TRBV15	few	NA	TRBJ1-2	TGTGCCACCAGCAGAGATCGCGGCCTCAGGGTCTTCAGCTACACCTTC	CATSRDRGLRVFSYTF
TRBV19	NA	NA	TRBJ1-1	TGTGCCAGTACTAGATCGAACGAGGGCACTGAAGCTTTCTTT	CASTRSNEGTEAFF
TRBV6-2/TRBV6-3	NA	NA	TRBJ2-7	TGTGCCAGCAGTTACGTTGCAGGGGTCTCCTACGAGCAGTACTTC	CASSYVAGVSYEQYF
TRBV5-1	NA	NA	TRBJ1-1	TGCGCCAGCAGCTTGGTTGGACAGAGGGACACTGAAGCTTTCTTT	CASSLVGQRDTEAFF
TRBV7-2	NA	NA	TRBJ2-1	TGTGCCAGCAGACCCGCGAGTGAGCAGTTCTTC	CASRPASEQFF
TRBV7-8	many	TRBD2	TRBJ2-2	TGTGCCAGCAGCGACAGATCCGGGACTAGCGGGAGGAAAATCTGGGAGCTGTTTTTT	CASSDRSGTSGRKIWELFF
TRBV20-1	NA	NA	TRBJ2-3	TGCAGTGCTAGTCTAGAAGGCACAGATACGCAGTATTTT	CSASLEGTDTQYF
TRBV18	NA	NA	TRBJ1-1	TGTGCCAGCTCACCAGGCCAGGGGAAGAACACTGAAGCTTTCTTT	CASSPGQGKNTEAFF
TRBV28	NA	NA	TRBJ2-2	TGTGCCACCCCGAAGGAGGATAACACGTTCGCCGGGGAGCTGTTTTTT	CATPKEDNTFAGELFF
TRBV4-1	NA	NA	TRBJ1-3	TGCGCCAGCAGCCAAGTCCCGACCGCTTCTGGAAACACCATATATTTT	CASSQVPTASGNTIYF
TRBV29-1	NA	TRBD1	TRBJ2-3	TGCAGCGTTTCCTCGGACAGGGAGGATACGCAGTATTTT	CSVSSDREDTQYF
TRBV28	few	TRBD1	TRBJ2-7	TGTGCCAGCACCTCACCCGGGACAGGGACCGACGAGCAGTACTTC	CASTSPGTGTDEQYF
TRBV6-5	NA	NA	TRBJ2-1	TGTGCCAGCAGCCAGACGATGAGGGTCCGGCAGTTCTTC	CASSQTMRVRQFF
TRBV20-1	NA	TRBD1	TRBJ1-4	TGCAGTGCTAAAGAGCCCACAGGGGAAGGTGAAAAACTGTTTTTT	CSAKEPTGEGEKLFF
TRBV11-1	few	NA	TRBJ2-1	TGTGCCAGCAGCTTCGCAGGTCCCTACAATGAGCAGTTCTTC	CASSFAGPYNEQFF
TRBV20-1	NA	NA	TRBJ1-4	TGCAGTGCTAGGGAACAGGGCGGAAAACTGTTTTTT	CSAREQGGKLFF
TRBV12-5	few	NA	TRBJ2-1	TGTGCTAGTGGTTTGGTAGCTGAGCAGTTCTTC	CASGLVAEQFF
TRBV7-6	NA	NA	TRBJ2-1	TGTGCCAGCAGCTTAGATAGGTCGGGCGAGCAGTTCTTC	CASSLDRSGEQFF
TRBV20-1	NA	NA	TRBJ2-4	TGCAGTGGAGGGGGACCTAACGACATTCAGTACTTC	CSGGGPNDIQYF
TRBV20-1	NA	NA	TRBJ2-3	TGCAGTGCTGGAGAGAACGAGGTGGATACGCAGTATTTT	CSAGENEVDTQYF
TRBV20-1	few	TRBD1	TRBJ1-6	TGCAGTGCTAGACATAGACAGGGGGCGGCGGGCTATAATTCACCCCTCCACTTT	CSARHRQGAAGYNSPLHF
TRBV12-3/TRBV12-4	NA	TRBD1	TRBJ1-5	TGTGCCAGCACCCAGGGACAGGGCAATCAGCCCCAGCATTTT	CASTQGQGNQPQHF
TRBV7-2	NA	NA	TRBJ1-4	TGTGCCAGCAGCCAGAATGGAGGGGGGAAACTGTCTTTT	CASSQNGGGKLSF
TRBV23-1	NA	NA	TRBJ2-5	TGCGCCAGCAGTCAATCACCAAGAGGGGTCGGCCCTCCTAAAGAGACCCAGTACTTC	CASSQSPRGVGPPKETQYF